The present TCR beta chain was sequenced within a study of cytomegalovirus exposure and HLA in healthy donors. In the case of this clone: Antigen: not known.

Broader study findings: The authors later found HLA-associated TCR beta chains more clonally expanded than equally common others.

13 Jbeta primers and 60 Vbeta primers were used for the PCR. The protocol was immunoSEQ multiplex PCR, while the TCRdb copy is restricted to in-frame clones and leaves out a portion. The data show fewer than 200,000 clones, with 80% to 90% seen just once and approximately 11% held by the top ten. This CDR3 contains 17 residues. J was trimmed by 0 bases and V by 0 bases; bases with no gene match: 4. Germline CDR1 and CDR2: SGHNT and YYREEE (reference sequence). The sequenced material came from PBMCs. This sequence was found in a man aged 50-59 years in good health and CMV-seropositive. The gene calls are TRBV5-4 and TRBJ1-2, with 11 bases lining up with TRBD1. This CDR3 reads CASSLAGQGDSNYGYTF. In DNA, the CDR3 is TGTGCCAGCAGCTTGGCGGGACAGGGGGATTCTAACTATGGCTACACCTTC.